This entry lists 18 T cell receptor beta chains sequenced from one sample in a study of cytomegalovirus exposure and HLA in healthy donors. TCRdb's copy holds only in-frame clones and misses some; the assay was immunoSEQ multiplex PCR. Here the sample spans 140,000 or so clones, over 80% being singletons. Sequenced sample: PBMCs. These receptors originate from a woman aged 25-40 years in good health and CMV-seropositive.

The gene calls are TRBV6-1 and TRBJ2-7, with 9 positions matching TRBD1. The V gene end was trimmed by 6 bases and the J gene end by 1 base; junction bases not matched to a gene: 7. The length of the CDR3 is 15 residues. The germline V gene encodes CDR1 MNHNS and CDR2 SASEGT. CDR3 sequence: CASSPGTGSSYEQYF. The CDR3 DNA sequence: TGTGCCAGCAGCCCCGGGACAGGGTCTTCCTACGAGCAGTACTTC.

This clone occurred a few times. The chain couples TRBV4-1 to TRBJ2-1; TRBD1 matches at 8 bases. The CDR3 runs to 17 residues. From germline, CDR1 is MGHRA and CDR2 YSYEKL. The V gene end was trimmed by 4 bases and the J gene end by 5 bases; junction bases not matched to a gene: 13. The CDR3 sequence: CASSRPAGTGWNNEQFF. The CDR3 DNA sequence: TGCGCCAGCAGCCGGCCCGCCGGGACAGGTTGGAACAATGAGCAGTTCTTC.

The chain employs TRBV10-3 and TRBJ2-1, with 7 nucleotides matching TRBD2. This CDR3 comprises 13 residues. Trimming took 10 bases from V and 2 from J; bases not matched to a gene: 5. Per the germline V gene, CDR1 is ENHRY and CDR2 is SYGVKD. CDR3 coding DNA: TGTGCCAGTGCGGGGGAAACCTACAATGAGCAGTTCTTC. It specifies CASAGETYNEQFF.

The J gene is TRBJ2-2, the V gene TRBV13; 8 nucleotides align to TRBD1. Looked up from germline, CDR1 is PRHDT and CDR2 is FYEKMQ (reference sequence). The CDR3 extends over 14 amino acids. The ends lost 8 bases at V and 6 bases at J; junction bases unmatched: 8. This chain's CDR3 is CASGDRGRPGELFF. In nucleotides, the CDR3 is TGTGCCAGCGGAGACAGGGGACGTCCCGGGGAGCTGTTTTTT.

The chain couples TRBV15 to TRBJ2-4; D is possibly TRBD2 (6 bases). V was cut by 4 bases and J by 8 bases, with 15 bases left in between. Germline CDR1 and CDR2: LNHNV and YYDKDF (reference sequence). The CDR3 covers 14 residues. The CDR3 DNA is TGTGCCACCAGCACAACATGGGGGGTGGACATTCAGTACTTC. Translation gives CATSTTWGVDIQYF.

This rearrangement joins TRBV5-6 to TRBJ1-1, with D possibly being TRBD1 (6 bases). Germline V gene lookup returns CDR1 SGHDT and CDR2 YYEEEE. The V end lost 4 bases, the J end lost 4 bases, and 20 bases lay between the germline ends. CDR3 length: 16 residues. The CDR3 protein is CASSPIGGRFSTEAFF. The CDR3 DNA reads TGTGCCAGCAGCCCAATCGGGGGGCGATTCAGCACTGAAGCTTTCTTT.

V and J are TRBV4-1 and TRBJ1-1, with D tentatively TRBD1 (6 bases). V lost 3 bases and J lost 1, with 9 bases in between. The CDR3 extends over 14 amino acids. The germline V gene has CDR1 MGHRA and CDR2 YSYEKL. The CDR3 nucleotides are TGCGCCAGCAGCCACAGAGGGGGGAACACTGAAGCTTTCTTT. Translation gives CASSHRGGNTEAFF.

The V gene is TRBV5-1, the J gene TRBJ1-4; D possibly corresponds to TRBD1 (6 bases). This CDR3 is built from 15 residues. With 5 bases removed from V and 4 bases from J, the gap between germline ends came to 15 bases. CDR1 is SGHRS and CDR2 is YFSETQ in the germline V gene. The CDR3 sequence is CASRVKTGINEKLFF. DNA of the CDR3: TGCGCCAGCAGAGTAAAGACAGGCATTAATGAAAAACTGTTTTTT.

The chain recombines TRBV6-5 with TRBJ2-1; 7 bases fit TRBD2. V was pared by 6 bases and J by 3 bases, with 5 bases of the junction left unmatched. Germline lookup yields CDR1 MNHEY and CDR2 SVGAGI. The CDR3 loop spans 14 amino acids. The CDR3 DNA reads as TGTGCCAGCAGCCGCCGGGGGGTCTACAATGAGCAGTTCTTC. Residues: CASSRRGVYNEQFF.

This clone occurred once. V gene TRBV9 combines with J gene TRBJ2-7; 10 nucleotides line up with TRBD1. CDR1 and CDR2 (germline): SGDLS, YYNGEE. The V segment lost 4 bases and the J segment 2 bases; nucleotides outside the gene matches: 15. This CDR3 contains 18 residues. CDR3 residues: CASSSRARGTGDTYEQYF. The CDR3 nucleotides are TGTGCCAGCAGCTCCCGGGCTCGGGGGACAGGGGACACCTACGAGCAGTACTTC.

DNA for the CDR3: TGCGCCAGCAGCTTGCAGGGTACAACTAATGAAAAACTGTTTTTT. This gives the protein CASSLQGTTNEKLFF. The chain recombines TRBV5-1 with TRBJ1-4, with TRBD1 as a possible D gene (5 bases). CDR3 length: 15 residues. CDR1 and CDR2 (germline): SGHRS, YFSETQ. V lost 1 base and J 0 bases, leaving 7 bases between the germline ends.

The V call is TRBV18, the J call TRBJ2-2; D call uncertain. The CDR3 totals 12 residues. The germline gives CDR1 KGHSH, CDR2 LQKENI. Trimming removed 3 bases at V and 6 bases at J, with 5 bases between. CDR3 amino acids: CASSPRPGELFF. In DNA form, the CDR3 reads TGTGCCAGCTCACCGAGGCCCGGGGAGCTGTTTTTT.

V usage is TRBV5-1 and J usage is TRBJ1-1; TRBD1 is a possible D gene (5 bases). This CDR3 has 14 residues. Germline loops: CDR1 SGHRS, CDR2 YFSETQ. Trimming removed 0 bases from V and 8 bases from J, with 14 bases in between. CDR3 amino acids: CASSLAEGVLEAFF. The CDR3 bases are TGCGCCAGCAGCTTGGCCGAAGGGGTCCTGGAAGCTTTCTTT.

The gene calls are TRBV2 and TRBJ1-2; D gene uncertain. Germline V gives CDR1 SNHLY, CDR2 FYNNEI. The V end was cut by 5 bases, the J end by 2 bases, with 12 bases between. This CDR3 contains 14 residues. CDR3 amino acids: CASSRQAENYGYTF. Here the CDR3 DNA reads TGTGCCAGCAGTAGGCAGGCTGAAAACTATGGCTACACCTTC.

This chain joins TRBV28 and TRBJ1-4, with D unresolved. The CDR3 loop spans 13 amino acids. The V end lost 1 base, the J end lost 7 bases, and 7 bases lay between the germline ends. Per the germline V gene, CDR1 is MDHEN and CDR2 is SYDVKM. In DNA, the CDR3 is TGTGCCAGCAGTTTATCCGAGATTGAAAAACTGTTTTTT. Translated, it gives CASSLSEIEKLFF.

The genes are TRBV13 and TRBJ2-2; D ambiguous. CDR3 length: 11 residues. Germline CDR1 and CDR2: PRHDT and FYEKMQ (reference sequence). Trimming took off 4 bases at V and 8 bases at J, with 5 bases between the two ends. This CDR3 is CASSSVGELFF. The CDR3 nucleotides read TGTGCCAGCAGCTCTGTTGGGGAGCTGTTTTTT.

This clone is a singleton in its sample. The gene calls are TRBV4-1 and TRBJ2-7, with 11 bases fitting TRBD1. Trimming removed 4 bases from V and 3 bases from J; junction bases left unmatched: 14. This CDR3 has 18 residues. The germline V gene has CDR1 MGHRA and CDR2 YSYEKL. CDR3 protein: CASSPSRTGGAGDYEQYF. The CDR3 DNA is TGCGCCAGCAGCCCCTCCCGGACAGGGGGCGCCGGGGACTACGAGCAGTACTTC.

The chain is built from TRBV7-3 and TRBJ2-7; no clear D. The CDR3 runs to 13 residues. The V gene's germline CDR1 is SGHTA and CDR2 FQGTGA. V lost 3 bases and J 7 bases, leaving 13 bases between the germline ends. The CDR3 here is CASSLGGLGEQYF. The CDR3, as DNA: TGTGCCAGCAGCTTGGGTGGGCTCGGAGAGCAGTACTTC.